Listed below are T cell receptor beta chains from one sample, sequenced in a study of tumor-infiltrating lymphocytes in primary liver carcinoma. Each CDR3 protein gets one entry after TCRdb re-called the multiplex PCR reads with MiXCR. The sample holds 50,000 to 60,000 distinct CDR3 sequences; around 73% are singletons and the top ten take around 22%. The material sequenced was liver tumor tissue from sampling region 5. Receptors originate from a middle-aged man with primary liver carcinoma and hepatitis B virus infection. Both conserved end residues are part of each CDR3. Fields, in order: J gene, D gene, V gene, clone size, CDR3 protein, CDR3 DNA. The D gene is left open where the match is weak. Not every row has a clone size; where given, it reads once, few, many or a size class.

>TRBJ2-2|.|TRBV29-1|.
CRGATGSGTGELLF
TGCAGGGGTGCGACAGGCAGTGGCACCGGGGAGCTGTTATTT
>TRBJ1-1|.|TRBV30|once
CAWSVREGKEAFF
TGTGCCTGGAGTGTGAGGGAAGGTAAAGAAGCTTTCTTT
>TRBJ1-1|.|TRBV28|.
CASSSPATGEAFF
TGCGCCAGCAGTTCACCGGCTACAGGGGAAGCTTTCTTT
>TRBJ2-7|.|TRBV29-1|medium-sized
CSVRPSRVKSYEQYF
TGCAGCGTACGCCCTTCCAGGGTCAAGTCCTACGAGCAGTACTTC
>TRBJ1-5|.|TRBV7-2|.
CASSIRGDQPQHF
TGTGCCAGCAGTATACGAGGGGATCAGCCCCAGCATTTT
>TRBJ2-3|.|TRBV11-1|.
CASSPGGSSIGTRTDMQYF
TGTGCCAGCAGCCCTGGGGGAAGCTCTATTGGAACCCGCACAGATATGCAGTATTTT
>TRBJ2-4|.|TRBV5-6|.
CAISSRYSLGIQYF
TGTGCCATCAGCTCGAGATATAGTTTGGGCATTCAGTACTTC
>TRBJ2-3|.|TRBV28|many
CASRTRQGTDTQYF
TGTGCCAGCAGAACACGACAGGGCACAGATACGCAGTATTTT
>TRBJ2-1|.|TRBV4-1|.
CASSQGHGAWNEQFF
TGCGCCAGTAGCCAAGGACATGGGGCTTGGAATGAGCAGTTCTTC
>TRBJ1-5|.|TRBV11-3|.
CACSLGLGVGQPQHF
TGTGCCTGCAGCTTAGGTCTGGGGGTGGGTCAGCCCCAGCATTTT
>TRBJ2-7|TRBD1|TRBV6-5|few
CASSYGDRGHTYEQYF
TGTGCTAGCAGTTACGGAGACAGGGGACATACCTACGAGCAGTACTTC
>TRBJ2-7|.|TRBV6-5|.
CTSRPQGAYFHEQYF
TGTACCAGCAGGCCACAGGGAGCGTATTTCCACGAGCAGTACTTC
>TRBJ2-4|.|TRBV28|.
CASSQPDSIAKNTQYF
TGTGCCAGCAGTCAACCGGACAGTATAGCCAAAAACACTCAGTATTTC
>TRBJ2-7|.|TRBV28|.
CASRGDRAYERYF
TGTGCCAGCAGGGGGGACCGCGCCTACGAGCGGTACTTC
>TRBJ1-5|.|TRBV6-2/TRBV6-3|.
CVSRYVSYQPQHF
TGTGTTAGCAGATACGTCAGCTATCAGCCCCAGCATTTT
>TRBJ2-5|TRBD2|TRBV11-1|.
CASTLTGLAGESQYF
TGTGCCAGCACCCTCACGGGACTAGCGGGAGAGTCTCAGTACTTT
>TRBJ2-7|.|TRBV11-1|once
CISSSTGSGEYEQYF
TGTATCAGCAGCTCAACGGGATCGGGAGAATACGAGCAGTACTTC
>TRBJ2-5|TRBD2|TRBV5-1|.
CASTITISGEETQYF
TGTGCCAGCACCATAACCATTAGCGGGGAAGAGACCCAGTACTTC
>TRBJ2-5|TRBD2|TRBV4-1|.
CARSQNSGLAGETQYF
TGCGCCAGAAGCCAAAATTCAGGACTAGCGGGAGAGACCCAGTACTTC
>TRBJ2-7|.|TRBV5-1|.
CASSFRQRAVEQYF
TGCGCCAGCAGCTTCAGACAGCGGGCGGTCGAGCAGTACTTC
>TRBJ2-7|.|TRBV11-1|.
CASSLGAACESSYEQYF
TGTGCCAGCAGCTTAGGGGCGGCGTGTGAAAGCTCATACGAGCAGTACTTC
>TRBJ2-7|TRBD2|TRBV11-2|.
CVGSLLAGGYEQYF
TGTGTCGGCAGCTTACTAGCGGGAGGCTACGAGCAGTATTTC
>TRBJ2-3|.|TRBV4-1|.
CTSSQDRGKADTQCF
TGCACCAGCAGCCAAGATAGGGGAAAAGCAGATACGCAGTGTTTT
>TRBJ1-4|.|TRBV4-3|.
CSSSQDLSGRNEKLFF
TGCTCGAGCAGCCAAGATCTTAGCGGACGAAATGAAAAACTGTTTTTT